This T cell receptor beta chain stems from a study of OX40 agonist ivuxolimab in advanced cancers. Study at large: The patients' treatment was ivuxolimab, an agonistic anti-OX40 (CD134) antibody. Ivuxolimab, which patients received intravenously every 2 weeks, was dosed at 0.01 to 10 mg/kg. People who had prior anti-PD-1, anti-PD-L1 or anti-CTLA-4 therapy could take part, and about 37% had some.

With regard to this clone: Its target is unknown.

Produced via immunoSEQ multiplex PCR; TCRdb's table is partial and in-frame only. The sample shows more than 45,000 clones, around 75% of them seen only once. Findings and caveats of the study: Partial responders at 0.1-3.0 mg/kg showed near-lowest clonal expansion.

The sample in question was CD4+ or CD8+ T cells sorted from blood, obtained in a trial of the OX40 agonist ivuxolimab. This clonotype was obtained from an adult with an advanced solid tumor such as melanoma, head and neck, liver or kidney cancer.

For the CDR3, the DNA is TGTGCCATCAGAGGGACGGAGTACAATGAGCAGTTCTTC. This codes for CAIRGTEYNEQFF. The chain recombines TRBV10-3 with TRBJ2-1; D possibly matches TRBD1 or TRBD2 (5 bases each). Between the trimmed V and J ends, which lost 6 bases and 4 bases, there was a span of 10 bases. CDR1 and CDR2 from the germline V gene are ENHRY and SYGVKD. The CDR3 is made up of 13 amino acids.